This T cell receptor beta chain was found in a study of OX40 agonist ivuxolimab in advanced cancers. As concerns this clone: The target antigen is unknown.

Clones were read by immunoSEQ multiplex PCR, and TCRdb kept only the in-frame ones, dropping some. The sample yields fewer than 90,000 clones, about 88% seen once. The length of the CDR3 is 13 residues. Trimming took 7 bases from V and 5 from J, leaving 9 bases between them. The germline gives CDR1 ENHRY, CDR2 SYGVKD. Broader study findings: Which antigen the expanded peripheral T cells recognized is unknown. CD4+ and CD8+ T cells in blood underwent clonal expansion by week 6 at 0.1 to 3.0 mg/kg.

The receptor was derived from an adult with an advanced solid tumor such as melanoma, head and neck, liver or kidney cancer. V usage is TRBV10-3 and J usage is TRBJ1-6; D is possibly TRBD1 (6 bases). Specimen: CD4+ or CD8+ T cells sorted from blood, collected in a trial of the OX40 agonist ivuxolimab. The CDR3 spells CAITGTNNSPLHF. In DNA form, the CDR3 reads TGTGCCATCACCGGGACAAATAATTCACCCCTCCACTTT.